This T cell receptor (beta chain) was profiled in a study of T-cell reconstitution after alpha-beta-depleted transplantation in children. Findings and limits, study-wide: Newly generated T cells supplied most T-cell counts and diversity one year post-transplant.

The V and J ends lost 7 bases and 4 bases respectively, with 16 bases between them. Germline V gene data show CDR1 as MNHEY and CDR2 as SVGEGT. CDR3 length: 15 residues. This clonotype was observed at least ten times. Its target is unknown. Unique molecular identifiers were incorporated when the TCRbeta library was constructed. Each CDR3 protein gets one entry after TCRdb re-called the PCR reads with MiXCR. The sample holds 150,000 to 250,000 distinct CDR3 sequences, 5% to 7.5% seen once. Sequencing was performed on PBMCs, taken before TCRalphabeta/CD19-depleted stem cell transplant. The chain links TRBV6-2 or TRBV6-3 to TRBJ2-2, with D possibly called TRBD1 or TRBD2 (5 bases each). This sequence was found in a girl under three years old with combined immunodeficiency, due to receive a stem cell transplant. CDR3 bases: TGTGCCAGCAAACGGGGACCCCTCGGCACCGGGGAGCTGTTTTTT. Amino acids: CASKRGPLGTGELFF.